The 15 T cell receptor beta chains given below trace back to one sample, sequenced in a study of cytomegalovirus exposure and HLA in healthy donors. The primer mix had 60 Vbeta and 13 Jbeta primers. TCRdb's table, derived via immunoSEQ multiplex PCR, lists solely in-frame clones and lacks some. Of around 180,000 clones in the sample, approximately 80% are singletons; the top ten hold around 7.2%. Material: PBMCs. These receptors were taken from a man aged 25-40 years in good health and CMV-seropositive.

The chain couples TRBV6-1 to TRBJ1-5; D is ambiguous. Germline CDR1 reads MNHNS; CDR2 reads SASEGT. Trimming left V 4 bases short and J 5 bases short, with 9 bases between. This CDR3 is built from 13 residues. The chain's CDR3 is CASSARNDQPQHF. The CDR3 DNA reads TGTGCCAGCAGTGCCAGGAACGATCAGCCCCAGCATTTT.

Worth noting for this clone: Compared with germline, one end of the junction differs, possibly owing to a read error. The V and J genes are TRBV25-1 and TRBJ1-2; 8 bases agree with TRBD1. The CDR3 runs 17 residues. Germline CDR1 is MGHDK and CDR2 is SYGVNS. CDR3 DNA sequence: TGTGCCAGCAGTGAGTCAGGACAGGGTGGGATTAACGATGGCTACACCTTC. Translating gives CASSESGQGGINDGYTF.

The J gene is TRBJ1-6, the V gene TRBV18; D is ambiguous. CDR1 and CDR2 (germline): KGHSH, LQKENI. Trimming took off 3 bases at V and 7 bases at J, with 7 bases between the two ends. The CDR3 extends over 13 amino acids. CDR3 loop: CASSPRGNSPLHF. The CDR3 coding sequence is TGTGCCAGCTCACCCAGAGGAAATTCACCCCTCCACTTT.

V gene TRBV5-4 combines with J gene TRBJ1-1; TRBD1 aligns across 8 bases. This CDR3 spans 12 amino acids. With V trimmed by 4 bases and J by 4 bases, 0 bases remained unmatched. The germline CDR1 and CDR2 sequences are SGHNT and YYREEE (reference sequence). The CDR3 coding sequence is TGTGCCAGCAGCACAGGGGGCACTGAAGCTTTCTTT. It encodes CASSTGGTEAFF. Combining the CDR3 with reference TRBV5-4 and TRBJ1-1 gives the whole variable domain ETGVTQSPTHLIKTRGQQVTLRCSSQSGHNTVSWYQQALGQGPQFIFQYYREEENGRGNFPPRFSGLQFPNYSSELNVNALELDDSALYLCASSTGGTEAFFGQGTRLTVV.

The chain carries TRBV6-5 and TRBJ2-7, with 9 bases that match TRBD1. This CDR3 spans 13 amino acids. CDR1 and CDR2 from the germline V gene are MNHEY and SVGAGI. V dropped 6 bases and J dropped 2; count of bases not matched to a gene: 2. CDR3 bases: TGTGCCAGCAGCCGGGACAGGGCCTACGAGCAGTACTTC. This encodes CASSRDRAYEQYF.

The chain is built from TRBV7-2 and TRBJ2-7, with TRBD1 identical over 9 bases. The V gene end was trimmed by 5 bases and the J gene end by 0 bases; junction bases not matched to a gene: 8. Germline V CDR1 and CDR2: SGHTA, FQGNSA. This CDR3 is built from 16 residues. In DNA form, the CDR3 reads TGTGCCAGCAGCCTTGCCGGGACAGGGAGCTCCTACGAGCAGTACTTC. It translates to CASSLAGTGSSYEQYF.

The V gene is TRBV11-2, the J gene TRBJ1-1, with D unresolved. This CDR3 contains 12 residues. Per germline, CDR1 SGHAT and CDR2 FQNNGV. The V and J ends lost 8 bases and 7 bases respectively, with 14 bases between them. The CDR3 reads CASALQRNEAFF. The CDR3 region has the DNA TGTGCCAGCGCCTTGCAGCGGAATGAAGCTTTCTTT. The full variable domain, with the rest looked up from reference TRBV11-2 and TRBJ1-1, is EAGVAQSPRYKIIEKRQSVAFWCNPISGHATLYWYQQILGQGPKLLIQFQNNGVVDDSQLPKDRFSAERLKGVDSTLKIQPAKLEDSAVYLCASALQRNEAFFGQGTRLTVV.

This chain joins TRBV19 and TRBJ2-3; 12 nucleotides match TRBD2. V shed 5 bases and J 1 base; nucleotides not matched to a gene: 16. From germline, CDR1 is LNHDA and CDR2 SQIVND (reference sequence). This CDR3 contains 20 residues. The CDR3 DNA sequence: TGTGCCAGTAGTCCAAGGACTAGCGGGGAGGCTCCTGACGGCACAGATACGCAGTATTTT. Residues: CASSPRTSGEAPDGTDTQYF.

This chain uses TRBV6-5 with TRBJ1-5; 8 nucleotides line up with TRBD1. The CDR3 runs 16 residues. V lost 4 bases, J lost 3 bases, and 8 bases stayed unmatched. Germline V gene sequence: CDR1 MNHEY, CDR2 SVGAGI. CDR3 sequence: CASSSGQGIFNQPQHF. The CDR3, as DNA: TGTGCCAGCAGTTCCGGACAGGGTATCTTCAATCAGCCCCAGCATTTT.

This rearrangement joins TRBV23-1 to TRBJ2-7; D uncertain. TRBV23-1 carries the ORF label, with uncertain function. V was cut by 2 bases and J by 0 bases, with 20 bases left in between. The CDR3 length is 18 residues. CDR3 DNA: TGCGCCAGCAGTCAACAAGACTTCGGCGGTTTGAGCTCCTACGAGCAGTACTTC. Translating it yields CASSQQDFGGLSSYEQYF.

The chain employs TRBV6-6 and TRBJ2-7, with TRBD1 matching 8 bases. The V segment lost 5 bases and the J segment 2 bases; nucleotides outside the gene matches: 2. CDR3 length: 13 residues. Germline lookup yields CDR1 MNHNY and CDR2 SVGAGI (reference sequence). The CDR3 nucleotides read TGTGCCAGCAGTATGGACAGGGCCTACGAGCAGTACTTC. This sequence encodes CASSMDRAYEQYF.

The chain recombines TRBV7-9 with TRBJ2-2; 8 positions agree with TRBD2. The CDR3 is 16 amino acids. V was clipped by 2 bases and J by 6 bases; unmatched bases: 8. Germline CDR1 SEHNR, CDR2 FQNEAQ (reference sequence). The CDR3 DNA reads TGTGCCAGCAGCTTAAAGTTAGCGGGGCCGCCCGGGGAGCTGTTTTTT. It codes for CASSLKLAGPPGELFF.

The J gene is TRBJ2-3, the V gene TRBV14; possibly TRBD1 for D (6 bases). There are 16 residues in the CDR3. Trimming cost V 0 bases and J 2 bases, with 12 bases left between them. Germline V gene lookup returns CDR1 SGHDN and CDR2 FVKESK. The CDR3 nucleotides read TGTGCCAGCAGCCAAGACAGGGGTCAGGCCACAGATACGCAGTATTTT. Translated, it gives CASSQDRGQATDTQYF.

The gene calls are TRBV2 and TRBJ2-7; D gene uncertain. Germline CDR1 SNHLY, CDR2 FYNNEI. CDR3 length equals 14 residues. V was pared by 2 bases and J by 4 bases, with 12 bases between. CDR3 nucleotide sequence: TGTGCCAGCAGTGAAAGACTGTCGATTTACGAGCAGTACTTC. Its protein is CASSERLSIYEQYF.

The chain has TRBV7-2 and TRBJ1-1; D is possibly TRBD1 (6 bases). Germline-derived CDR1 and CDR2 are SGHTA and FQGNSA. The CDR3 sequence is 16 residues long. V was trimmed by 7 bases and J by 3 bases, leaving 21 bases between them. This CDR3 is CASKLVGGGADTEAFF. In DNA, the CDR3 is TGTGCCAGCAAATTAGTTGGCGGGGGGGCTGACACTGAAGCTTTCTTT.